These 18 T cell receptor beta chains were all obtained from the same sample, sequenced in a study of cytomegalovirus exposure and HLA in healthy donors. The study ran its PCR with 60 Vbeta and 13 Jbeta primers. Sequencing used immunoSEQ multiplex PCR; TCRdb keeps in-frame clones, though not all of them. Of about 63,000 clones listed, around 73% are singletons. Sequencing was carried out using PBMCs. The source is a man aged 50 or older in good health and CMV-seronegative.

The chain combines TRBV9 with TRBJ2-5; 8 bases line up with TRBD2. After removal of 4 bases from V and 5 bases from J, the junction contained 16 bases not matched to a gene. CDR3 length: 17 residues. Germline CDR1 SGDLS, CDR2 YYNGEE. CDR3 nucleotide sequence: TGTGCCAGCAGCCGTAACCCGGGACTAGTGATGGGGGAGACCCAGTACTTC. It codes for CASSRNPGLVMGETQYF.

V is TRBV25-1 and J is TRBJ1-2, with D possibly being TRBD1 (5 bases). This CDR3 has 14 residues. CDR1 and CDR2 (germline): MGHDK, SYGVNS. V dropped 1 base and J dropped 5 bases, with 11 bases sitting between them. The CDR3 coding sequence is TGTGCCAGCAGTGAATCCGACAGAAGTTATGGCTACACCTTC. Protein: CASSESDRSYGYTF.

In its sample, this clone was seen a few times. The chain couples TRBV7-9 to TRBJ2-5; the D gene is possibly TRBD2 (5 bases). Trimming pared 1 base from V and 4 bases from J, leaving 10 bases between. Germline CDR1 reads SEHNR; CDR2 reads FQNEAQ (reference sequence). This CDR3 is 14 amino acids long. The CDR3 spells CASSLVLGGETQYF. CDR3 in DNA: TGTGCCAGCAGCTTAGTCCTAGGAGGAGAGACCCAGTACTTC.

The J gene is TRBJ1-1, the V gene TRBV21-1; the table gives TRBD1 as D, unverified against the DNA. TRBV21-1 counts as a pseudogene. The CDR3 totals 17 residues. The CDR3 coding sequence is TGTGCCAGCAGGTTGGACAGGGGGCGCTTAGAACTCCTTGAAGCTTTCTTT. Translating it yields CASRLDRGRLELLEAFF.

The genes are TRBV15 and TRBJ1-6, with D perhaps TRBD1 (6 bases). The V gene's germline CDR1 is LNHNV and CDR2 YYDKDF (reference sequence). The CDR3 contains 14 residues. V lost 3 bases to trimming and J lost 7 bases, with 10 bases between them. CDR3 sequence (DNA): TGTGCCACCAGCAGTTTCCAGGGGAATTCACCCCTCCACTTT. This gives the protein CATSSFQGNSPLHF. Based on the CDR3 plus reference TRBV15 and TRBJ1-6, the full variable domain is DAMVIQNPRYQVTQFGKPVTLSCSQTLNHNVMYWYQQKSSQAPKLLFHYYDKDFNNEADTPDNFQSRRPNTSFCFLDIRSPGLGDTAMYLCATSSFQGNSPLHFGNGTRLTVT.

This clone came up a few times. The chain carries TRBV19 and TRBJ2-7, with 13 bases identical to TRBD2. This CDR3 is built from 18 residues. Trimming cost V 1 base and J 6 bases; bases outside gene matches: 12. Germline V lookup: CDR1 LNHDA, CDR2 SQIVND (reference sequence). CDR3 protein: CASSIGLRTSGGRFEQYF. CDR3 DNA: TGTGCCAGTAGTATAGGACTCCGGACTAGCGGGGGCCGGTTCGAGCAGTACTTC.

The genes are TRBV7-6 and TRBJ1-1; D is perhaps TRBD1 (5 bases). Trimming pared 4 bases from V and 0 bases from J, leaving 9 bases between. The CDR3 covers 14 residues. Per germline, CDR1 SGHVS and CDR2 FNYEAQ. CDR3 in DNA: TGTGCCAGCAGCTACCGGGGGATGAACACTGAAGCTTTCTTT. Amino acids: CASSYRGMNTEAFF.

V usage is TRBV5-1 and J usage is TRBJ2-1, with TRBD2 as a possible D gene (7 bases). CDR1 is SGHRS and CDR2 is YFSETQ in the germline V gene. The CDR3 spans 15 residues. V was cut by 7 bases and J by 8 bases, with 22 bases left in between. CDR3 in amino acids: CASARFGGAADEQFF. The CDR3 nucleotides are TGCGCCAGCGCAAGGTTTGGGGGGGCCGCGGATGAGCAGTTCTTC.

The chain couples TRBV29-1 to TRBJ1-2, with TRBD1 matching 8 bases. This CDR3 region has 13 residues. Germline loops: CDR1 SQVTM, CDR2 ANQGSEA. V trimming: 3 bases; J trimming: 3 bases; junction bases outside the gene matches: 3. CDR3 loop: CSVDQGQDYGYTF. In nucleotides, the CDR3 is TGCAGCGTTGACCAGGGACAGGACTATGGCTACACCTTC.

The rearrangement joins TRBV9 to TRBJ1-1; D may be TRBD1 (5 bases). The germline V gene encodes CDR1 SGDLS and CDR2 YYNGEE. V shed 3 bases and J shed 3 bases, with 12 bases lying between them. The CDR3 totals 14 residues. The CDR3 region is CASSAWGRDTEAFF. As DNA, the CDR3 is TGTGCCAGCAGCGCATGGGGCAGGGACACTGAAGCTTTCTTT.

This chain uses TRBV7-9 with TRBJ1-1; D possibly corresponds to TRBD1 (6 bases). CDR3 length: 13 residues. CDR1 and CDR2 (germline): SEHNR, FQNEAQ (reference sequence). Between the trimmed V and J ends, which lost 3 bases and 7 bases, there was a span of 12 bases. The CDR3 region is CASSFGQIGEAFF. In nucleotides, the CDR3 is TGTGCCAGCAGCTTCGGACAGATTGGTGAAGCTTTCTTT.

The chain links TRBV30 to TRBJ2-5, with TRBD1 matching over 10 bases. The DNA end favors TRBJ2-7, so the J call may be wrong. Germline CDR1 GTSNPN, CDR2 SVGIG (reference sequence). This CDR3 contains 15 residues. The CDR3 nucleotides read TGTGCCTGGAGTCTAGGGGGACAGGGGTCCTACGAGCAGTACTTC. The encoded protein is CAWSLGGQGSYEQYF.

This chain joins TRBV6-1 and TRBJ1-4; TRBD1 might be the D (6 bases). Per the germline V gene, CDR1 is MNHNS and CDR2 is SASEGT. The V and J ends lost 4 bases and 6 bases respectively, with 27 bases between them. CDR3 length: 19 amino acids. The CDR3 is CASSGAPRQGLGADEKLFF. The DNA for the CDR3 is TGTGCCAGCAGTGGGGCCCCACGTCAGGGGTTAGGGGCCGATGAAAAACTGTTTTTT.

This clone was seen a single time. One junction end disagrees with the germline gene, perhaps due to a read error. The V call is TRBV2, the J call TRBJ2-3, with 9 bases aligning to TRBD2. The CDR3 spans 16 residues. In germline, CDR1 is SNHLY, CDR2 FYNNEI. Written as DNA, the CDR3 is TGTGTCAGCACCCAGCGGCTAGCGGGGCCCACAGATACGCAGTATTTT. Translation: CVSTQRLAGPTDTQYF. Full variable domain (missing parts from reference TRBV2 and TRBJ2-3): EPEVTQTPSHQVTQMGQEVILRCVPISNHLYFYWYRQILGQKVEFLVSFYNNEISEKSEIFDDQFSVERPDGSNFTLKIRSTKLEDSAMYFCVSTQRLAGPTDTQYFGPGTRLTVL.

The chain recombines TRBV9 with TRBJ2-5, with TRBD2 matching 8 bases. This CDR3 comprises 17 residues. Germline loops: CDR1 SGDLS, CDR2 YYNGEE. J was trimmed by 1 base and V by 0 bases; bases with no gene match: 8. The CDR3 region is CASSVAHSGGSQETQYF. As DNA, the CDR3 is TGTGCCAGCAGCGTAGCCCACAGCGGGGGTTCCCAAGAGACCCAGTACTTC.

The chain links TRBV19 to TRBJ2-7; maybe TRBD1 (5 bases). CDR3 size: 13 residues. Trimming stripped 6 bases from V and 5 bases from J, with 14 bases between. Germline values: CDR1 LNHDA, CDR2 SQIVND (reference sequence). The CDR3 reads CASSVKGWDEQYF. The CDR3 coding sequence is TGTGCCAGTAGCGTCAAGGGGTGGGACGAGCAGTACTTC. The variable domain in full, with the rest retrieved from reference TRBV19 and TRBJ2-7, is DGGITQSPKYLFRKEGQNVTLSCEQNLNHDAMYWYRQDPGQGLRLIYYSQIVNDFQKGDIAEGYSVSREKKESFPLTVTSAQKNPTAFYLCASSVKGWDEQYFGPGTRLTVT.

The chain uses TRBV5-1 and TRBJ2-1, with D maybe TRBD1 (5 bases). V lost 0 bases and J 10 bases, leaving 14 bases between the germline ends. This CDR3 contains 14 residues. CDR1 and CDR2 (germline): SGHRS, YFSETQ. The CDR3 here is CASSLGPQTVEQFF. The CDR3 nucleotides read TGCGCCAGCAGCTTGGGACCTCAGACAGTAGAGCAGTTCTTC.

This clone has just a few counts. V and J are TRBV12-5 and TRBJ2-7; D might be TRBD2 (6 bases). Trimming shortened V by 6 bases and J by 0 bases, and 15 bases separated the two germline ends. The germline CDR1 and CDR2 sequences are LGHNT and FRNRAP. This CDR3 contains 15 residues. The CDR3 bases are TGTGCTAGTGGGGCCCGGGCCGGGAGCTCCTACGAGCAGTACTTC. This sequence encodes CASGARAGSSYEQYF.